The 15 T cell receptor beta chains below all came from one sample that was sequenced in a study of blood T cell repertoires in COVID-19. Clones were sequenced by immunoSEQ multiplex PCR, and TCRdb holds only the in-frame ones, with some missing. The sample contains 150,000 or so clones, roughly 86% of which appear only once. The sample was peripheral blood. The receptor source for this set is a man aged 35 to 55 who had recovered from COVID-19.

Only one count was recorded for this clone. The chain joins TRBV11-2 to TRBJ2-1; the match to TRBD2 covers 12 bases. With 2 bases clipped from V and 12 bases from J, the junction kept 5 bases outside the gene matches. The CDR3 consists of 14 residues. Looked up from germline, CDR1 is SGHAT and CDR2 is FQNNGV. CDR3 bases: TGTGCCAGCAGCTTACGGACTAGCGGGGAGTGGCAGTTCTTC. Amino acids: CASSLRTSGEWQFF. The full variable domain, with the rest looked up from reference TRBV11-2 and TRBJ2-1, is EAGVAQSPRYKIIEKRQSVAFWCNPISGHATLYWYQQILGQGPKLLIQFQNNGVVDDSQLPKDRFSAERLKGVDSTLKIQPAKLEDSAVYLCASSLRTSGEWQFFGPGTRLTVL.

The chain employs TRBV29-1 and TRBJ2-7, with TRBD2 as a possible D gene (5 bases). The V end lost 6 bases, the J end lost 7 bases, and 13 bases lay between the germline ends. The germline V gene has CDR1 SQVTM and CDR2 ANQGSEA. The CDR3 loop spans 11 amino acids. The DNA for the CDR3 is TGCAGCGTACGGGGTCCCACGGAGCAGTACTTC. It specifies CSVRGPTEQYF.

The CDR3 coding sequence is TGTGCCAGCAGCCGCACAGGGGGGTATGGCTACACCTTC. This gives the protein CASSRTGGYGYTF. This chain links TRBV9 with TRBJ1-2, with 8 nucleotides matching TRBD1. CDR1 and CDR2 from the germline V gene are SGDLS and YYNGEE. CDR3 length: 13 amino acids. V shed 4 bases, J shed 5 bases, and the junction held 4 bases outside the gene matches.

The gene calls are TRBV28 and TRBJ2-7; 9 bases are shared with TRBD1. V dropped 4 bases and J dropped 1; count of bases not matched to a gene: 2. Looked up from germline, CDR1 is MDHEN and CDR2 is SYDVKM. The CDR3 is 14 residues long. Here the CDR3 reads CASSWGQGSYEQYF. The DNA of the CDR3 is TGTGCCAGCAGTTGGGGACAGGGTTCCTACGAGCAGTACTTC.

CDR3 amino acids: CASREPPGQWNYGYTF. DNA of the CDR3: TGTGCCAGCAGGGAACCCCCCGGACAGTGGAACTATGGCTACACCTTC. The chain has TRBV28 and TRBJ1-2; D is possibly TRBD1 (6 bases). Per the germline V gene, CDR1 is MDHEN and CDR2 is SYDVKM. This CDR3 has 16 amino acids. V was cut by 6 bases and J by 2 bases, with 19 bases left in between.

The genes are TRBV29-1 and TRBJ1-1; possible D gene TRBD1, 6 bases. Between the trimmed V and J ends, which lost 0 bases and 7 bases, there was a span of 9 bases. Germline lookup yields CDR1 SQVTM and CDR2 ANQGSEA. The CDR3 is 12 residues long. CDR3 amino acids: CSVEEGAGEAFF. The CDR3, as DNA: TGCAGCGTTGAAGAGGGGGCGGGTGAAGCTTTCTTT.

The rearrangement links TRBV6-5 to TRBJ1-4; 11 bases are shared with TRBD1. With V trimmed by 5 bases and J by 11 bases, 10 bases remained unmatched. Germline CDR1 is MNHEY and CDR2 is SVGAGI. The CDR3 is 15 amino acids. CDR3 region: CASSPMDRGRVKLFF. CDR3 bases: TGTGCCAGCAGTCCAATGGACAGGGGGCGCGTTAAACTGTTTTTT.

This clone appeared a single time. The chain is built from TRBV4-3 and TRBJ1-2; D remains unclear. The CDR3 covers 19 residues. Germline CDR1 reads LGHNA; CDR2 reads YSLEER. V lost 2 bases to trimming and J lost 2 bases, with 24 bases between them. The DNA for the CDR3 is TGCGCCAGCAGCCAAACCAGGAACTTGGGCCGACAACCGAACTATGGCTACACCTTC. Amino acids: CASSQTRNLGRQPNYGYTF.

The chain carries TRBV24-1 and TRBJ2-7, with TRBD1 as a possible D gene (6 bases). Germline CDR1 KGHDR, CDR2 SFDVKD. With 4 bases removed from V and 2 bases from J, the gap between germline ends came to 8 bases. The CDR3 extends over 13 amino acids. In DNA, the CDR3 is TGTGCCACCAGTGAGGGGGCTACCTACGAGCAGTACTTC. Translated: CATSEGATYEQYF.

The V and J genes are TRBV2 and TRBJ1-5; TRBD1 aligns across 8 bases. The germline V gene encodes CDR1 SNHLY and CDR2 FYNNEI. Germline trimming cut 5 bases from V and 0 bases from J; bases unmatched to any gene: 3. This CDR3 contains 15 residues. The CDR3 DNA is TGTGCCAGCAGTCCCGACAGGGGTAGCAATCAGCCCCAGCATTTT. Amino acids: CASSPDRGSNQPQHF.

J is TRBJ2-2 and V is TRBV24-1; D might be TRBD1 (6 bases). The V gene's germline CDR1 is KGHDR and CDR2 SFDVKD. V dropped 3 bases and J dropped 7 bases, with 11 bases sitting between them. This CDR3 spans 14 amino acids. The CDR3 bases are TGTGCCACCAGTGATGAACAGGGTTTCGGGGAGCTGTTTTTT. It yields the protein CATSDEQGFGELFF.

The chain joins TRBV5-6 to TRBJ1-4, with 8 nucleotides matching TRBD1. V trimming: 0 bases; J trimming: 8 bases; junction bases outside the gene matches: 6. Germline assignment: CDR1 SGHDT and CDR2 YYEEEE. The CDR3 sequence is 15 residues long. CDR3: CASSLGGQGREKLFF. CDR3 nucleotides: TGTGCCAGCAGCTTGGGAGGACAGGGTAGGGAAAAACTGTTTTTT.

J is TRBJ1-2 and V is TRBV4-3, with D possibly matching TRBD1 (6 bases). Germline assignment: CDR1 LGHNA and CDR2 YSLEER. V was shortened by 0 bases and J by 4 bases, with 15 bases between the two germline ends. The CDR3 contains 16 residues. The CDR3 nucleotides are TGCGCCAGCAGCCAAGATCTGGGGGGGGCAATCTATGGCTACACCTTC. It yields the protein CASSQDLGGAIYGYTF.

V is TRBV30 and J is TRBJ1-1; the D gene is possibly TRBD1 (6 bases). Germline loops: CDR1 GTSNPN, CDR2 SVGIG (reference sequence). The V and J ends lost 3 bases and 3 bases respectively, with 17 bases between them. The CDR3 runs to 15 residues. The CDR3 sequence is CAWRSPHTGYTEAFF. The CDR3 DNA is TGTGCCTGGAGAAGCCCCCACACAGGGTACACTGAAGCTTTCTTT.

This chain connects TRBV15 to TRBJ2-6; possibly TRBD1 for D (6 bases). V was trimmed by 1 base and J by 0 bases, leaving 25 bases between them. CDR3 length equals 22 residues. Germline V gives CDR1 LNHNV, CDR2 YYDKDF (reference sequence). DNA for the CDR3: TGTGCCACCAGCAGAGTGGGGGCTCAAACCCCCCCGAGGGACTCTGGGGCCAACGTCCTGACTTTC. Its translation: CATSRVGAQTPPRDSGANVLTF.